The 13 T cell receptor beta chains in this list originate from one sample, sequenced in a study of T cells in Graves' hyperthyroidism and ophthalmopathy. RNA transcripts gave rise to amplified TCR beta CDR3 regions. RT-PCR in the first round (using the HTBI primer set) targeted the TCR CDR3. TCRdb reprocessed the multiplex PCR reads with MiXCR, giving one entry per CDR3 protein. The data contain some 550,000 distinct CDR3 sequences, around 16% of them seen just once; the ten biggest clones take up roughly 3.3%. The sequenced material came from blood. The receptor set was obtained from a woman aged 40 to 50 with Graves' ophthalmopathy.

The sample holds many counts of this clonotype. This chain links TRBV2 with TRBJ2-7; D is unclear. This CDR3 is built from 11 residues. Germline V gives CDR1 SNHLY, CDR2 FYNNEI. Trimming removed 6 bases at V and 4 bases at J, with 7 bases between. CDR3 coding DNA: TGTGCCAGCAGCGCACTGTACGAGCAGTACTTC. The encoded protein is CASSALYEQYF. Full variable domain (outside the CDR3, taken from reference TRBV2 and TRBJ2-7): EPEVTQTPSHQVTQMGQEVILRCVPISNHLYFYWYRQILGQKVEFLVSFYNNEISEKSEIFDDQFSVERPDGSNFTLKIRSTKLEDSAMYFCASSALYEQYFGPGTRLTVT.

CDR3 sequence reads: CASSEVEKLFF. CDR3 nucleotide sequence: TGTGCCAGCAGTGAAGTTGAAAAACTGTTTTTT. The chain links TRBV2 to TRBJ1-4; D ambiguous. Germline-derived CDR1 and CDR2 are SNHLY and FYNNEI. V lost 1 base to trimming and J lost 7 bases, with 1 base between them. The CDR3 contains 11 residues.

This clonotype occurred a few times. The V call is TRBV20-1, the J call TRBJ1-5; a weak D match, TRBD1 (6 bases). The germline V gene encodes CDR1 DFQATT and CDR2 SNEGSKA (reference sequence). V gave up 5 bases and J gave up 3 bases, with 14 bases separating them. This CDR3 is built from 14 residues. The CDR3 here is CSAQVRGANQPQHF. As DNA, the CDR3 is TGCAGTGCTCAAGTGAGGGGGGCCAATCAGCCCCAGCATTTT.

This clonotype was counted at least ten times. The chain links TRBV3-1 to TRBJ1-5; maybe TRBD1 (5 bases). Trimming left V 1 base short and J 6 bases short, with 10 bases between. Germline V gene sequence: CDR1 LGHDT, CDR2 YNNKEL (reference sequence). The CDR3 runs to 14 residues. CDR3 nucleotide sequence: TGTGCCAGCAGCCAAGCGGCTGGGGGTCAGCCCCAGCATTTT. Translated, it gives CASSQAAGGQPQHF. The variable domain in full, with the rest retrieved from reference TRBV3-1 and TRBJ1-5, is DTAVSQTPKYLVTQMGNDKSIKCEQNLGHDTMYWYKQDSKKFLKIMFSYNNKELIINETVPNRFSPKSPDKAHLNLHINSLELGDSAVYFCASSQAAGGQPQHFGDGTRLSIL.

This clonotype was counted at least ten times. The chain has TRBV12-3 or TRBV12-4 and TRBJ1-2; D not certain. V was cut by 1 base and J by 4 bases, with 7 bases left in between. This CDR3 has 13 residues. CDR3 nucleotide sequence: TGTGCCAGCAGTTTAGGACGGTTCTATGGCTACACCTTC. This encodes CASSLGRFYGYTF.

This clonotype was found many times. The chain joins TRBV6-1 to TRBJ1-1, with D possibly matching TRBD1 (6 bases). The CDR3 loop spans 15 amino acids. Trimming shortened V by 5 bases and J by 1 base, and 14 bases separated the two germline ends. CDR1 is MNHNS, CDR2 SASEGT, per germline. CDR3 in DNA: TGTGCCAGCAGTCTGGCACAGGGAGGGAACACTGAAGCTTTCTTT. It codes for CASSLAQGGNTEAFF.

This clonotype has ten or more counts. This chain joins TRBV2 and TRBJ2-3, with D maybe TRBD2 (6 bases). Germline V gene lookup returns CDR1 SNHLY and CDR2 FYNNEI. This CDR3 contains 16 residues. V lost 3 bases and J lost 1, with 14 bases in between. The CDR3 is CASSDRAGLRTDTQYF. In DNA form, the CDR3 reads TGTGCCAGCAGTGATAGAGCGGGCCTCCGCACAGATACGCAGTATTTT. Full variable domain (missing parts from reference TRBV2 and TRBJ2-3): EPEVTQTPSHQVTQMGQEVILRCVPISNHLYFYWYRQILGQKVEFLVSFYNNEISEKSEIFDDQFSVERPDGSNFTLKIRSTKLEDSAMYFCASSDRAGLRTDTQYFGPGTRLTVL.

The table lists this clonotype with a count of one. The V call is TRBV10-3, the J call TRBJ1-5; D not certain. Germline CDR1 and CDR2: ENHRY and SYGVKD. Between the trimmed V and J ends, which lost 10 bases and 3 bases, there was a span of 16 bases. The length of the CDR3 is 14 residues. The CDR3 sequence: CATRGREINQPQHF. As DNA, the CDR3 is TGTGCCACTCGAGGCAGAGAGATCAATCAGCCCCAGCATTTT.

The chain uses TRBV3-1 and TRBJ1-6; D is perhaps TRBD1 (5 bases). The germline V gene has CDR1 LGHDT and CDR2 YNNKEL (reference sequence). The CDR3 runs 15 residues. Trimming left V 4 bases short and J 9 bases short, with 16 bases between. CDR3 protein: CASSLTRGSGSPLHF. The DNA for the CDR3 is TGTGCCAGCAGCCTCACGAGGGGTAGCGGTTCACCCCTCCACTTT.

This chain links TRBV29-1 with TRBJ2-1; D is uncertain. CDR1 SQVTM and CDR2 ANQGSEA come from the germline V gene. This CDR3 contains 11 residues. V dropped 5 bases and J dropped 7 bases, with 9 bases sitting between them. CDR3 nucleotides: TGCAGCGTTATACGAGGAAATGAGCAGTTCTTC. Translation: CSVIRGNEQFF.

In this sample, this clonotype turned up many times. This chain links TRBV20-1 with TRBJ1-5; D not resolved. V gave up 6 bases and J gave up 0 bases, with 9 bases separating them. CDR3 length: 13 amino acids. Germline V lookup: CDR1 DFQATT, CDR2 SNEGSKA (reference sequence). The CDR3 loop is CSAISHSNQPQHF. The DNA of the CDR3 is TGCAGTGCAATATCCCATAGCAATCAGCCCCAGCATTTT.

In DNA, the CDR3 is TGTGCCAGCTCACCGACAGGGATTGGGAGCAAGGGGTACTACGAGCAGTACTTC. As protein: CASSPTGIGSKGYYEQYF. V usage is TRBV9 and J usage is TRBJ2-7; 7 bases map to TRBD1. Germline V gene lookup returns CDR1 SGDLS and CDR2 YYNGEE. The CDR3 sequence is 18 residues long. Losses at the gene ends were 7 bases for V and 3 bases for J; bases not matched to a gene: 22.

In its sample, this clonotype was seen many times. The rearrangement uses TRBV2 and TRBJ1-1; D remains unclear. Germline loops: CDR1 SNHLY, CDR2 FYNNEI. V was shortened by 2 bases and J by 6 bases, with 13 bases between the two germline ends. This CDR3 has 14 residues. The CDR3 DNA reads TGTGCCAGCAGTGAACAGGCAGGCGGCTCTGAAGCTTTCTTT. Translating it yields CASSEQAGGSEAFF. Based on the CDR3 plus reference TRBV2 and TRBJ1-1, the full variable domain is EPEVTQTPSHQVTQMGQEVILRCVPISNHLYFYWYRQILGQKVEFLVSFYNNEISEKSEIFDDQFSVERPDGSNFTLKIRSTKLEDSAMYFCASSEQAGGSEAFFGQGTRLTVV.